This entry features one T cell receptor (beta chain) sequence. The CDR3 has 14 residues. Trimming took 6 bases from V and 2 from J, leaving 14 bases between them. This sample is drawn from a study of blood T cell repertoires in COVID-19. Study context: T cells, B-cell-depleted T cells, or PBMCs provided the cDNA or gDNA that served as material.

Produced via immunoSEQ multiplex PCR; TCRdb's table is partial and in-frame only. The data show about 220,000 clones, roughly 82% seen once. What was sequenced was peripheral blood. The receptor was derived from a man aged 45 to 65 with active or convalescent COVID-19. V is TRBV23-1 and J is TRBJ2-7, with no clear D. TRBV23-1 is an ORF, with its function uncertain. CDR3 protein: CASSHSGAPYEQYV. CDR3 nucleotide sequence: TGCGCCAGCAGCCATTCGGGTGCACCCTACGAGCAGTACGTC.